Following are 18 T cell receptor beta chains from one sample sequenced in a study of T-cell reconstitution after alpha-beta-depleted transplantation in children. A TCRbeta library incorporating unique molecular identifiers was prepared. MiXCR, applied by TCRdb to the PCR reads, yields one record per CDR3 protein. The repertoire includes about 340,000 distinct CDR3 sequences, under 20% of them detected once, and about 41% sits in the top ten. Sequencing used PBMCs, mostly from graft donor cells, obtained 360 days after TCRalphabeta/CD19-depleted stem cell transplant. The receptors stem from a male patient aged 2-10 years who had a stem cell transplant for acute lymphoblastic leukemia, so the T cells may come from the graft donor.

The rearrangement uses TRBV4-2 and TRBJ2-7; TRBD2 agrees at 13 bases. The CDR3 extends over 17 amino acids. Per germline, CDR1 LGHNA and CDR2 YNFKEQ. V trimming: 1 base; J trimming: 1 base; junction bases outside the gene matches: 4. The CDR3 nucleotides read TGTGCCAGCAGCCAAGCCAGGACTAGCGGGGGTTCCTACGAGCAGTACTTC. It codes for CASSQARTSGGSYEQYF.

This clonotype was seen more than once but under ten times. V gene TRBV3-1 combines with J gene TRBJ2-1, with D possibly matching TRBD2 (6 bases). Germline V gives CDR1 LGHDT, CDR2 YNNKEL (reference sequence). V shed 1 base and J shed 6 bases, with 13 bases lying between them. The CDR3 length is 15 residues. CDR3 residues: CASSQVWTNPNEQFF. DNA of the CDR3: TGTGCCAGCAGCCAAGTTTGGACTAACCCCAATGAGCAGTTCTTC.

This clonotype was detected a few times. This chain uses TRBV4-3 with TRBJ2-1, with D uncertain. Per the germline V gene, CDR1 is LGHNA and CDR2 is YSLEER. V was cut by 0 bases and J by 4 bases, with 13 bases left in between. The CDR3 totals 16 residues. DNA of the CDR3: TGCGCCAGCAGCCAAGACTCGGCCCCAGAATACAATGAGCAGTTCTTC. It encodes CASSQDSAPEYNEQFF.

This clonotype was observed a few times. CDR3 amino acids: CASSLTDTLNTEAFF. CDR3 DNA sequence: TGTGCCAGCAGCTTAACGGACACCCTGAACACTGAAGCTTTCTTT. V usage is TRBV7-9 and J usage is TRBJ1-1; a possible D gene is TRBD1 (5 bases). Germline V CDR1 and CDR2: SEHNR, FQNEAQ (reference sequence). Trimming removed 2 bases at V and 0 bases at J, with 10 bases between. The CDR3 runs to 15 residues.

This clonotype was observed a handful of times. This chain links TRBV15 with TRBJ2-5; D not resolved. CDR3 length: 14 residues. V was shortened by 1 base and J by 5 bases, with 11 bases between the two germline ends. Per germline, CDR1 LNHNV and CDR2 YYDKDF (reference sequence). CDR3 protein: CATSRAGVGETQYF. CDR3 in DNA: TGTGCCACCAGCAGAGCCGGAGTTGGCGAGACCCAGTACTTC.

Only a few counts were recorded for this clonotype. The chain carries TRBV3-1 and TRBJ2-1; 12 nucleotides align to TRBD2. Trimming cost V 4 bases and J 8 bases; bases outside gene matches: 9. Germline V gene sequence: CDR1 LGHDT, CDR2 YNNKEL (reference sequence). The CDR3 runs 16 residues. CDR3 residues: CASSPPPGLAGYEQFF. The CDR3 nucleotides are TGTGCCAGCAGCCCTCCCCCAGGACTAGCGGGATATGAGCAGTTCTTC.

The V call is TRBV5-5, the J call TRBJ2-7, with D tentatively TRBD2 (6 bases). V lost 0 bases and J lost 5, with 15 bases in between. Per the germline V gene, CDR1 is SGHKS and CDR2 is YYEKEE (reference sequence). This CDR3 contains 15 residues. CDR3 protein: CASSLVGGRRDEQYF. The CDR3 nucleotides read TGTGCCAGCAGCTTGGTAGGAGGGAGAAGAGACGAGCAGTACTTC.

CDR3 residues: CSAPPPTSGRAALYEQFF. CDR3 sequence (DNA): TGCAGTGCTCCCCCCCCGACTAGCGGGAGGGCCGCTCTCTATGAGCAGTTCTTC. V usage is TRBV20-1 and J usage is TRBJ2-1; the match to TRBD2 covers 14 bases. Germline loops: CDR1 DFQATT, CDR2 SNEGSKA (reference sequence). V lost 5 bases to trimming and J lost 8 bases; unmatched junction nucleotides: 17. This CDR3 region has 18 residues.

This clonotype has ten or more counts. V is TRBV12-3 or TRBV12-4 and J is TRBJ1-1; D gene uncertain. This CDR3 contains 14 residues. Trimming shortened V by 6 bases and J by 4 bases, and 15 bases separated the two germline ends. CDR3 sequence reads: CASSPWGGPTEAFF. The CDR3 DNA is TGTGCCAGCAGCCCCTGGGGAGGGCCCACTGAAGCTTTCTTT.

The chain has TRBV6-1 and TRBJ1-3, with D possibly being TRBD1 (5 bases). From germline, CDR1 is MNHNS and CDR2 SASEGT. The V end lost 6 bases, the J end lost 5 bases, and 23 bases lay between the germline ends. The CDR3 has 17 amino acids. CDR3 DNA sequence: TGTGCCAGCAGCCCGTCAGGGTGGCCGGGTGGACGAAACACCATATATTTT. It yields the protein CASSPSGWPGGRNTIYF.

This clonotype was seen a few times. The rearrangement links TRBV6-1 to TRBJ2-1; D perhaps matches TRBD2 (6 bases). Looked up from germline, CDR1 is MNHNS and CDR2 is SASEGT. The CDR3 is 12 residues long. V lost 7 bases to trimming and J lost 8 bases, with 12 bases between them. The CDR3 nucleotides are TGTGCCAGCAAGGCCGGGAGCTATGAGCAGTTCTTC. Residues: CASKAGSYEQFF.

This clonotype was counted ten times or more. The chain links TRBV12-3 or TRBV12-4 to TRBJ2-5; 8 bases map to TRBD2. With 2 bases clipped from V and 0 bases from J, the junction kept 8 bases outside the gene matches. This CDR3 has 17 amino acids. The CDR3 protein is CASSLWRLAKYQETQYF. The CDR3, as DNA: TGTGCCAGCAGTTTATGGAGACTAGCGAAATACCAAGAGACCCAGTACTTC.

V gene TRBV9 combines with J gene TRBJ2-2; D uncertain. V shed 0 bases and J shed 0 bases, with 6 bases lying between them. This CDR3 contains 15 residues. Germline loops: CDR1 SGDLS, CDR2 YYNGEE. DNA for the CDR3: TGTGCCAGCAGCGTAGGGCCCTCGAACACCGGGGAGCTGTTTTTT. This codes for CASSVGPSNTGELFF.

This chain uses TRBV9 with TRBJ2-2; D is unresolved. Trimming removed 0 bases from V and 3 bases from J, with 9 bases in between. Per germline, CDR1 SGDLS and CDR2 YYNGEE. The CDR3 covers 15 residues. The CDR3 region has the DNA TGTGCCAGCAGCGTAGGGCCAGGATACACCGGGGAGCTGTTTTTT. Its translation is CASSVGPGYTGELFF.

This clonotype was seen a handful of times. This chain joins TRBV5-1 and TRBJ2-3; D is undetermined. CDR1 and CDR2 from the germline V gene are SGHRS and YFSETQ. The V gene lost 1 base and the J gene lost 2 bases, with 26 bases spanning the gap. The CDR3 is 20 residues long. The CDR3 region is CASSLWLSLTPAPHTDTQYF. The CDR3 DNA follows: TGCGCCAGCAGCTTGTGGCTATCCTTAACTCCCGCCCCACACACAGATACGCAGTATTTT.

This clonotype was detected ten times or more. The chain combines TRBV5-5 with TRBJ2-7; D perhaps matches TRBD2 (6 bases). Trimming cost V 1 base and J 1 base, with 9 bases left between them. Germline loops: CDR1 SGHKS, CDR2 YYEKEE (reference sequence). This CDR3 comprises 14 residues. Written as DNA, the CDR3 is TGTGCCAGCAGCTTGCGGGGGAGGTCCTACGAGCAGTACTTC. Residues: CASSLRGRSYEQYF.

The gene calls are TRBV5-6 and TRBJ2-7; D is perhaps TRBD1 (6 bases). Germline CDR1 reads SGHDT; CDR2 reads YYEEEE. V gave up 0 bases and J gave up 4 bases, with 17 bases separating them. CDR3 length: 16 amino acids. CDR3 protein: CASSLDRGGGYYEQYF. Written as DNA, the CDR3 is TGTGCCAGCAGCTTGGACAGAGGTGGGGGCTATTACGAGCAGTACTTC.

This chain uses TRBV7-9 with TRBJ2-7, with a tentative D call TRBD1 (6 bases). From germline, CDR1 is SEHNR and CDR2 FQNEAQ (reference sequence). The CDR3 extends over 15 amino acids. V lost 1 base to trimming and J lost 7 bases, with 17 bases between them. The CDR3 sequence is CASSLGAGAPREQYF. CDR3 bases: TGTGCCAGCAGCTTAGGGGCAGGGGCCCCGAGGGAGCAGTACTTC. Together with reference TRBV7-9 and TRBJ2-7, the CDR3 gives the full variable domain: DTGVSQNPRHKITKRGQNVTFRCDPISEHNRLYWYRQTLGQGPEFLTYFQNEAQLEKSRLLSDRFSAERPKGSFSTLEIQRTEQGDSAMYLCASSLGAGAPREQYFGPGTRLTVT.